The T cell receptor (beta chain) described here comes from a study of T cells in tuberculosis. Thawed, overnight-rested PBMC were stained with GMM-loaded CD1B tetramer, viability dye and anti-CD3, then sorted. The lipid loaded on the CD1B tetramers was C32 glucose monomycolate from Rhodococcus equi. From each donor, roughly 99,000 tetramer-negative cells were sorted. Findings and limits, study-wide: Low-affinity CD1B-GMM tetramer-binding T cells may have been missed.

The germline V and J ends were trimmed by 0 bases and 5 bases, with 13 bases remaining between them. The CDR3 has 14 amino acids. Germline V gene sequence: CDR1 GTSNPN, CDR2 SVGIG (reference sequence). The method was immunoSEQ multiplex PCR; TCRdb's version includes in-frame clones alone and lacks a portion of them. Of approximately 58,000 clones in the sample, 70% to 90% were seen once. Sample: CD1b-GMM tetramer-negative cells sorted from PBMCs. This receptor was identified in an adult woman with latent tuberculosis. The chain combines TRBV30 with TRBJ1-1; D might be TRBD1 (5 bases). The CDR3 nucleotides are TGTGCCTGGAGTGTAGGGATTGGGGGGACTGAAGCTTTCTTT. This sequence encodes CAWSVGIGGTEAFF.